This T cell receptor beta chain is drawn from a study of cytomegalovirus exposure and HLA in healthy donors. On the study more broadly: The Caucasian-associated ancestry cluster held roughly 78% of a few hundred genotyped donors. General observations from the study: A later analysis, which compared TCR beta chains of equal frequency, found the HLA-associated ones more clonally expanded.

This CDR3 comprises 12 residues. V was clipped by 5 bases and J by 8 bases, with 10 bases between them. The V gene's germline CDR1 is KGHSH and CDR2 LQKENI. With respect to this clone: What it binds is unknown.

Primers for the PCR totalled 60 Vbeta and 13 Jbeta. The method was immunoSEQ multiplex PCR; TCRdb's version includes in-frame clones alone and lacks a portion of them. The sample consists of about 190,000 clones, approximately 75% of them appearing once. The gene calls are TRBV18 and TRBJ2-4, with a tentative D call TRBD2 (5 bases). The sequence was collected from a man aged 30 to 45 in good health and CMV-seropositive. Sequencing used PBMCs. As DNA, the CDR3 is TGTGCCAGCTCAGAGGGTGGAGACATTCAGTACTTC. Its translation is CASSEGGDIQYF.